Listed here is a single T cell receptor beta chain. CDR3 length: 16 amino acids. V was clipped by 5 bases and J by 0 bases; unmatched bases: 3. Germline assignment: CDR1 SGHNT and CDR2 YENEEA. Assignment of participants to cohorts was predicated upon participant-reported clinical history. The method was immunoSEQ multiplex PCR; TCRdb's version includes in-frame clones alone and lacks a portion of them. The sample lists 250,000 or so clones, approximately 90% occurring once. This record belongs to a study of blood T cell repertoires in COVID-19. This rearrangement joins TRBV11-3 to TRBJ2-5, with 13 bases aligning to TRBD2. Material for sequencing was PBMCs or T cells enriched from blood (not recorded which). The TCR sequence derives from a man in his forties or fifties who had been exposed to COVID-19. The CDR3 is CASSHGLAGDQETQYF. CDR3 coding DNA: TGTGCCAGCAGCCATGGACTAGCGGGAGACCAAGAGACCCAGTACTTC.